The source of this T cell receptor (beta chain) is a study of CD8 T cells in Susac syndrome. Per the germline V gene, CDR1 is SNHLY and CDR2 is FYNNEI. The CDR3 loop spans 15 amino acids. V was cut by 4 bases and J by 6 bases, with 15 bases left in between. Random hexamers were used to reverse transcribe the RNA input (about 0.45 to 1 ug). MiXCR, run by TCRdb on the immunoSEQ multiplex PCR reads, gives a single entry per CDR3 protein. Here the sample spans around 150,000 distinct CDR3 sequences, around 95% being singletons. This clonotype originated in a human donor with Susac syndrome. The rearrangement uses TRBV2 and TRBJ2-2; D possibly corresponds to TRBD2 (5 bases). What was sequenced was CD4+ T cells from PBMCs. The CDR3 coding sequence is TGTGCCAGCAGTGTTCGGCTAGCCATTGCCGGGGAGCTGTTTTTT. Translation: CASSVRLAIAGELFF.